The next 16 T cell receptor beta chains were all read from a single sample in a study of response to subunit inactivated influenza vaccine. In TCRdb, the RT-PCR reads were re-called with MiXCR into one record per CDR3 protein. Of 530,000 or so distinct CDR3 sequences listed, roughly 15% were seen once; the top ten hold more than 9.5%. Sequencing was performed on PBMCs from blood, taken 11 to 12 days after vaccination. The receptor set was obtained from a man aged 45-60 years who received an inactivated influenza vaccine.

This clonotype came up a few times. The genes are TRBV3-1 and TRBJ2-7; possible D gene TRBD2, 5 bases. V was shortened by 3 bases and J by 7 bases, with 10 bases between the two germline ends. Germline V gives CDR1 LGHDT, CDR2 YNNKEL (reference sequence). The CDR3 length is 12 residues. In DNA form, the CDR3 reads TGTGCCAGCAGCCAGACCACGGGGGAGCAGTACTTC. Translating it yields CASSQTTGEQYF.

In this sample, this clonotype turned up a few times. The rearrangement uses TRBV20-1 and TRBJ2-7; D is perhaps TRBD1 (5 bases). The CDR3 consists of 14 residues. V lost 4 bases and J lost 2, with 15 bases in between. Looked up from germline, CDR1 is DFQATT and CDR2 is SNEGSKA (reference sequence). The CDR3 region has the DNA TGCAGTGCTACGGGCCGACAGTTCGCCTACGAGCAGTACTTC. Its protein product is CSATGRQFAYEQYF.

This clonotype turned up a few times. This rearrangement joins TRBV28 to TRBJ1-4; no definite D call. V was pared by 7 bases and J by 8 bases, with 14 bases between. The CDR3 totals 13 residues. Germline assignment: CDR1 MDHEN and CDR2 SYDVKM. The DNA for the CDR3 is TGTGCCAGCACCCGACTAATGGGCGAAAAACTGTTTTTT. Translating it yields CASTRLMGEKLFF.

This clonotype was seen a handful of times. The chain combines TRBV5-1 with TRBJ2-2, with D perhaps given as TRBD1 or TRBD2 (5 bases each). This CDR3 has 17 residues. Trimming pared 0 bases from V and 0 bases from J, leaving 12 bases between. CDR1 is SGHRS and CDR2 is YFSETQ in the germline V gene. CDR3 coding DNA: TGCGCCAGCAGCTTGGCCGGGGCAAGGTCGAACACCGGGGAGCTGTTTTTT. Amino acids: CASSLAGARSNTGELFF.

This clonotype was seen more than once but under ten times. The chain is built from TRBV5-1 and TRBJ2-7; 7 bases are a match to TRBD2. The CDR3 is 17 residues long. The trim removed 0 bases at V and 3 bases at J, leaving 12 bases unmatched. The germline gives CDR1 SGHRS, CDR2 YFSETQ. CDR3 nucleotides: TGCGCCAGCAGCTTGGAGGTGACTAGCCGATCGGGCTACGAGCAGTACTTC. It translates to CASSLEVTSRSGYEQYF. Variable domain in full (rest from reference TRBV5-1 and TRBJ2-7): KAGVTQTPRYLIKTRGQQVTLSCSPISGHRSVSWYQQTPGQGLQFLFEYFSETQRNKGNFPGRFSGRQFSNSRSEMNVSTLELGDSALYLCASSLEVTSRSGYEQYFGPGTRLTVT.

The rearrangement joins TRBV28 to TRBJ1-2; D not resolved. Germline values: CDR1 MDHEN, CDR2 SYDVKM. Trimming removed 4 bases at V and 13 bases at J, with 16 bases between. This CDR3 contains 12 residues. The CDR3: CASSWRAPGATF. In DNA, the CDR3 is TGTGCCAGCAGTTGGAGGGCCCCCGGCGCCACCTTC.

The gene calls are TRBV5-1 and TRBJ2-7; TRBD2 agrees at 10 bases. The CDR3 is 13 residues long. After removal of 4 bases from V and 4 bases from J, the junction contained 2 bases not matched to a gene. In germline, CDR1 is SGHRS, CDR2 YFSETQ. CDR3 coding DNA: TGCGCCAGCAGCGCTAGCGGGAGATACGAGCAGTACTTC. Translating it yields CASSASGRYEQYF. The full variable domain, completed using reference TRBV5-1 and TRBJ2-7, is KAGVTQTPRYLIKTRGQQVTLSCSPISGHRSVSWYQQTPGQGLQFLFEYFSETQRNKGNFPGRFSGRQFSNSRSEMNVSTLELGDSALYLCASSASGRYEQYFGPGTRLTVT.

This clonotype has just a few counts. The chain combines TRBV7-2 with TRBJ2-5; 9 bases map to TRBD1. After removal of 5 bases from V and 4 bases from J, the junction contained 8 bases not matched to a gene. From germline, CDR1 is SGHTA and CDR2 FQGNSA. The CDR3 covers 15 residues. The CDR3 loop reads CASSPYRGLSETQYF. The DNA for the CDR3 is TGTGCCAGCAGCCCGTACAGGGGGCTGTCAGAGACCCAGTACTTC.

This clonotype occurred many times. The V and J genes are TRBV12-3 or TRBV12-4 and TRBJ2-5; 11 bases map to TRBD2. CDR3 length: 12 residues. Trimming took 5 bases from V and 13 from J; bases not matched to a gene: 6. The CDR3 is CASSKGLAVSYF. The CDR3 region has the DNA TGTGCCAGCAGTAAGGGACTAGCGGTTTCGTACTTC.

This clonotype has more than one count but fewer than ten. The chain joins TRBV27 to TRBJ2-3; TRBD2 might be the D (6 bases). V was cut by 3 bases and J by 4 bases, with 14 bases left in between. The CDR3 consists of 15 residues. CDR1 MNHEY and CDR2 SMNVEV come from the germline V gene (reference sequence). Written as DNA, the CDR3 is TGTGCCAGCAGTTTTGGGGACTTTCCCCCAGATACGCAGTATTTT. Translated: CASSFGDFPPDTQYF.

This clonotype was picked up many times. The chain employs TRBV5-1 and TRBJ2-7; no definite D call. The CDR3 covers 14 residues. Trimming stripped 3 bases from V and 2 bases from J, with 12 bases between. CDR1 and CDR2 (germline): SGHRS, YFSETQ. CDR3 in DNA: TGCGCCAGCAGCTCGATTGACGGCACCTACGAGCAGTACTTC. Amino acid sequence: CASSSIDGTYEQYF.

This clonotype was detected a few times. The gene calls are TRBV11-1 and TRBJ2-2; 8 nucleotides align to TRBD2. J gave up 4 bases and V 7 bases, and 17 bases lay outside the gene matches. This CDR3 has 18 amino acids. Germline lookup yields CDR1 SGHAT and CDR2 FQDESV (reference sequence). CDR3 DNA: TGTGCCAGCACCCCACGAAAGTTCGGGAGGGCCAGCACCGGGGAGCTGTTTTTT. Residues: CASTPRKFGRASTGELFF.

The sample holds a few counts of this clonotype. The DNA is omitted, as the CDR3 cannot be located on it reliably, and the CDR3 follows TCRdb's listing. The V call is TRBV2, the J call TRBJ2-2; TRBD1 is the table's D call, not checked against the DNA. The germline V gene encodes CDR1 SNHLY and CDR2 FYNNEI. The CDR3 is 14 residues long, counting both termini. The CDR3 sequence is CASILDSHTGELFF.

The CDR3 here is CSARAGGPDQPQHF. In DNA, the CDR3 is TGCAGTGCTAGAGCGGGGGGTCCCGATCAGCCCCAGCATTTT. This chain connects TRBV20-1 to TRBJ1-5; D is perhaps TRBD1 (5 bases). The CDR3 length is 14 residues. Germline V lookup: CDR1 DFQATT, CDR2 SNEGSKA (reference sequence). The V end was cut by 1 base, the J end by 5 bases, with 12 bases between.

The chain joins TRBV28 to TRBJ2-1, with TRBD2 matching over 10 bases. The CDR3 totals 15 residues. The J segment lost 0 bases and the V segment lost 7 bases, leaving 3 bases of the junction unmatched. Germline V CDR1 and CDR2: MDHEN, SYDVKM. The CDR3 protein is CASKPSGSSYNEQFF. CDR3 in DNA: TGTGCCAGCAAACCTAGCGGGAGCTCCTACAATGAGCAGTTCTTC.

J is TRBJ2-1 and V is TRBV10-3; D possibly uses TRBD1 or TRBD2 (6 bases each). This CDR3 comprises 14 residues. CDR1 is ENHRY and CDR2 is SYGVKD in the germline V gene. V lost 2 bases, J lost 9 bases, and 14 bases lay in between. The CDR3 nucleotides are TGTGCCATCAGTGAGGTTGGGGGGCGCGGTGAGCAGTTCTTC. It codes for CAISEVGGRGEQFF.